The rows below give T cell receptor beta chains drawn from one sample of a study of OX40 agonist ivuxolimab in advanced cancers. Using immunoSEQ multiplex PCR, the repertoire was profiled, and TCRdb retains in-frame clones only, with some absent. Among about 95,000 clones listed, 85% to 90% were seen once. Sequences were derived from CD4+ or CD8+ T cells sorted from blood, sampled in a trial of the OX40 agonist ivuxolimab. All receptors come from an adult with an advanced solid tumor such as melanoma, head and neck, liver or kidney cancer. Both conserved end residues are part of each CDR3. The D gene is left open where the match is weak. Where a row states a size, it is once, few, many or the class of an expanded clone; other rows omit it.

abundance: NA
v_gene: TRBV7-8
d_gene: TRBD1
j_gene: TRBJ1-2
CDR3aa: CASSLDRAPNYGYTF
CDR3nt: TGTGCCAGCAGCCTGGACAGGGCGCCTAACTATGGCTACACCTTC

abundance: NA
v_gene: TRBV19
d_gene: NA
j_gene: TRBJ2-5
CDR3aa: CASSIGQQETQYF
CDR3nt: TGTGCCAGTAGTATCGGGCAGCAAGAGACCCAGTACTTC

abundance: NA
v_gene: TRBV4-2
d_gene: NA
j_gene: TRBJ1-3
CDR3aa: CASSQGTGLTNTIYF
CDR3nt: TGTGCCAGCAGCCAAGGAACAGGGTTGACAAACACCATATATTTT

abundance: NA
v_gene: TRBV15
d_gene: NA
j_gene: TRBJ2-2
CDR3aa: CATSPDKTALELFF
CDR3nt: TGTGCCACCAGCCCAGATAAGACGGCACTGGAGCTGTTTTTT

abundance: NA
v_gene: TRBV28
d_gene: NA
j_gene: TRBJ2-4
CDR3aa: CASSLLEDIQYF
CDR3nt: TGTGCCAGCAGTCTCCTAGAAGACATTCAGTACTTC

abundance: NA
v_gene: TRBV19
d_gene: NA
j_gene: TRBJ1-2
CDR3aa: CASSISGDGYTF
CDR3nt: TGTGCCAGTAGTATTTCAGGTGATGGCTACACCTTC

abundance: NA
v_gene: TRBV5-4
d_gene: TRBD1
j_gene: TRBJ2-7
CDR3aa: CASSTDRASYEQYF
CDR3nt: TGTGCCAGCAGCACTGACAGGGCCTCCTACGAGCAGTACTTC

abundance: NA
v_gene: TRBV19
d_gene: NA
j_gene: TRBJ1-1
CDR3aa: CASSGQLNTEAFF
CDR3nt: TGTGCCAGTAGTGGGCAGTTGAACACTGAAGCTTTCTTT

abundance: NA
v_gene: TRBV6-5
d_gene: NA
j_gene: TRBJ1-1
CDR3aa: CASSYSRADGFAFF
CDR3nt: TGTGCCAGCAGTTACTCGAGGGCGGACGGATTTGCTTTCTTT

abundance: NA
v_gene: TRBV18
d_gene: TRBD1
j_gene: TRBJ1-2
CDR3aa: CASSPQRTGGDNYGYTF
CDR3nt: TGTGCCAGCTCACCACAAAGGACAGGGGGAGACAACTATGGCTACACCTTC

abundance: once
v_gene: TRBV11-3
d_gene: NA
j_gene: TRBJ2-5
CDR3aa: CASSLSRQETQYF
CDR3nt: TGTGCCAGCAGCCTTAGTCGGCAAGAGACCCAGTACTTC

abundance: NA
v_gene: TRBV15
d_gene: NA
j_gene: TRBJ2-1
CDR3aa: CATSRDPLGSRYNEQFF
CDR3nt: TGTGCCACCAGCAGAGATCCCCTAGGAAGTCGGTACAATGAGCAGTTCTTC

abundance: NA
v_gene: TRBV6-5
d_gene: TRBD1
j_gene: TRBJ1-2
CDR3aa: CASSYHGQGDYGYTF
CDR3nt: TGTGCCAGCAGTTACCACGGACAGGGAGACTATGGCTACACCTTC

abundance: NA
v_gene: TRBV5-1
d_gene: NA
j_gene: TRBJ1-5
CDR3aa: CASSLGDWPGGEPQHF
CDR3nt: TGCGCCAGCAGCTTGGGAGACTGGCCCGGGGGCGAGCCCCAGCATTTT

abundance: NA
v_gene: TRBV30
d_gene: NA
j_gene: TRBJ2-7
CDR3aa: CAWDVDTSYEQYF
CDR3nt: TGTGCCTGGGATGTTGACACCAGCTACGAGCAGTACTTC

abundance: NA
v_gene: TRBV15
d_gene: NA
j_gene: TRBJ2-7
CDR3aa: CATSRDYQEFGYEQYF
CDR3nt: TGTGCCACCAGCAGAGATTACCAGGAGTTCGGGTACGAGCAGTACTTC

abundance: NA
v_gene: TRBV27
d_gene: NA
j_gene: TRBJ2-2
CDR3aa: CASSFNTGELFF
CDR3nt: TGTGCCAGCAGTTTTAACACCGGGGAGCTGTTTTTT

abundance: NA
v_gene: TRBV15
d_gene: NA
j_gene: TRBJ1-1
CDR3aa: CATSRDGGAAEAFF
CDR3nt: TGTGCCACCAGCAGAGATGGGGGGGCGGCTGAAGCTTTCTTT

abundance: NA
v_gene: TRBV27
d_gene: TRBD1
j_gene: TRBJ1-4
CDR3aa: CASSIQGAGEKLFF
CDR3nt: TGTGCCAGCAGTATACAGGGGGCAGGGGAAAAACTGTTTTTT

abundance: NA
v_gene: TRBV6-1
d_gene: NA
j_gene: TRBJ1-5
CDR3aa: CASSETQVGNQPQHF
CDR3nt: TGTGCCAGCAGTGAAACACAGGTAGGCAATCAGCCCCAGCATTTT

abundance: NA
v_gene: TRBV2
d_gene: TRBD2
j_gene: TRBJ2-2
CDR3aa: CASSERTSGRRSGELFF
CDR3nt: TGTGCCAGCAGTGAGCGGACTAGCGGTAGGCGGAGCGGGGAGCTGTTTTTT

abundance: NA
v_gene: TRBV28
d_gene: TRBD2
j_gene: TRBJ2-5
CDR3aa: CASRGLGRETQYF
CDR3nt: TGTGCCAGCAGGGGACTAGGTCGGGAGACCCAGTACTTC

abundance: NA
v_gene: TRBV28
d_gene: NA
j_gene: TRBJ2-7
CDR3aa: CASSFNFGGRYEQYF
CDR3nt: TGTGCCAGCAGTTTCAACTTCGGGGGGCGGTACGAGCAGTACTTC

abundance: NA
v_gene: TRBV19
d_gene: NA
j_gene: TRBJ1-2
CDR3aa: CASSIDRSNYGYTF
CDR3nt: TGTGCCAGTAGCATAGACAGAAGTAACTATGGCTACACCTTC

abundance: NA
v_gene: TRBV11-2
d_gene: NA
j_gene: TRBJ1-1
CDR3aa: CASSLLGLEAFF
CDR3nt: TGTGCCAGCAGCTTATTAGGGCTTGAAGCTTTCTTT

abundance: NA
v_gene: TRBV11-2
d_gene: TRBD2
j_gene: TRBJ2-2
CDR3aa: CASTKNLGGRGYGELFF
CDR3nt: TGTGCCAGCACTAAAAACCTGGGAGGGCGGGGGTACGGGGAGCTGTTTTTT

abundance: NA
v_gene: TRBV27
d_gene: NA
j_gene: TRBJ2-2
CDR3aa: CASSLGLMRSYTGELFF
CDR3nt: TGTGCCAGCAGTTTAGGTCTCATGAGGTCTTACACCGGGGAGCTGTTTTTT

abundance: NA
v_gene: TRBV6-1
d_gene: NA
j_gene: TRBJ2-7
CDR3aa: CASIPSLTSYEQYF
CDR3nt: TGTGCCAGCATTCCCTCGCTGACCTCCTACGAGCAGTACTTC

abundance: NA
v_gene: TRBV7-2
d_gene: NA
j_gene: TRBJ2-2
CDR3aa: CASSPLQGFNTGELFF
CDR3nt: TGTGCCAGCAGCCCCCTCCAGGGATTTAACACCGGGGAGCTGTTTTTT

abundance: NA
v_gene: TRBV29-1
d_gene: NA
j_gene: TRBJ1-1
CDR3aa: CSAIRDQANTEAFF
CDR3nt: TGCAGCGCAATACGGGATCAAGCGAACACTGAAGCTTTCTTT

abundance: NA
v_gene: TRBV6-1
d_gene: NA
j_gene: TRBJ2-7
CDR3aa: CASARDQYEQYF
CDR3nt: TGTGCCTCGGCCAGGGACCAGTACGAGCAGTACTTC

abundance: NA
v_gene: TRBV9
d_gene: NA
j_gene: TRBJ2-2
CDR3aa: CASSSLAPQGGELFF
CDR3nt: TGTGCCAGCAGCTCTCTAGCCCCTCAGGGCGGGGAGCTGTTTTTT

abundance: NA
v_gene: TRBV7-9
d_gene: NA
j_gene: TRBJ1-3
CDR3aa: CASRSSGFSGNTIYF
CDR3nt: TGTGCCAGCAGGTCAAGTGGGTTCTCTGGAAACACCATATATTTT

abundance: NA
v_gene: TRBV7-2
d_gene: TRBD1
j_gene: TRBJ1-1
CDR3aa: CASSSQGETEAFF
CDR3nt: TGTGCCAGCAGCTCCCAGGGGGAAACTGAAGCTTTCTTT

abundance: NA
v_gene: TRBV18
d_gene: NA
j_gene: TRBJ2-7
CDR3aa: CASSPTVQNEQYF
CDR3nt: TGTGCCAGCTCACCCACTGTACAGAACGAGCAGTACTTC

abundance: NA
v_gene: TRBV28
d_gene: NA
j_gene: TRBJ1-1
CDR3aa: CASSLPGFGEAFF
CDR3nt: TGTGCCAGCAGCCTACCAGGGTTCGGTGAAGCTTTCTTT

abundance: NA
v_gene: TRBV28
d_gene: TRBD1
j_gene: TRBJ1-4
CDR3aa: CATSTGFNEKLFF
CDR3nt: TGTGCCACCTCGACAGGGTTTAATGAAAAACTGTTTTTT

abundance: once
v_gene: TRBV9
d_gene: NA
j_gene: TRBJ1-1
CDR3aa: CASSAIDRASEAFF
CDR3nt: TGTGCCAGCAGCGCTATTGACCGTGCATCTGAAGCTTTCTTT

abundance: few
v_gene: TRBV19
d_gene: TRBD1
j_gene: TRBJ2-2
CDR3aa: CASSMRVETGDTGELFF
CDR3nt: TGTGCCAGTAGTATGAGAGTCGAGACAGGGGACACCGGGGAGCTGTTTTTT

abundance: once
v_gene: TRBV2
d_gene: NA
j_gene: TRBJ2-2
CDR3aa: CASTHHSGANTGELFF
CDR3nt: TGTGCCAGCACGCACCATTCCGGGGCGAACACCGGGGAGCTGTTTTTT

abundance: NA
v_gene: TRBV5-1
d_gene: NA
j_gene: TRBJ2-5
CDR3aa: CASSPRQEGETQYF
CDR3nt: TGCGCCAGCAGCCCCCGACAGGAAGGGGAGACCCAGTACTTC

abundance: NA
v_gene: TRBV5-4
d_gene: NA
j_gene: TRBJ2-7
CDR3aa: CASSHTGKTYEQYF
CDR3nt: TGTGCCAGCAGCCACACAGGGAAGACCTACGAGCAGTACTTC

abundance: few
v_gene: TRBV5-1
d_gene: NA
j_gene: TRBJ2-1
CDR3aa: CASSLGSGPYNEQFF
CDR3nt: TGCGCCAGCAGCTTGGGGTCGGGGCCCTACAATGAGCAGTTCTTC

abundance: NA
v_gene: TRBV7-9
d_gene: NA
j_gene: TRBJ1-2
CDR3aa: CASSYLDYGYTF
CDR3nt: TGTGCCAGCAGCTATTTAGACTATGGCTACACCTTC

abundance: NA
v_gene: TRBV11-1
d_gene: TRBD1
j_gene: TRBJ1-1
CDR3aa: CASSLTGGGNTEAFF
CDR3nt: TGTGCCAGCAGCTTAACAGGGGGTGGTAACACTGAAGCTTTCTTT